A single sample gave rise to the 8 T cell receptor beta chains below, sequenced in a study of somatic mutations in cytotoxic T cells in rheumatoid arthritis. This table comes from immunoSEQ multiplex PCR, and its TCRdb copy is limited to in-frame clones, with some not included. Here the sample spans under 11,000 clones, over 75% being singletons. The sequenced material came from CD4+ T cells sorted from blood. The receptors were gathered from a young woman with rheumatoid arthritis.

This chain joins TRBV4-3 and TRBJ1-4; TRBD1 aligns across 8 bases. This CDR3 is 17 amino acids long. Losses at the gene ends were 4 bases for V and 2 bases for J; bases not matched to a gene: 9. The germline gives CDR1 LGHNA, CDR2 YSLEER. CDR3 sequence (DNA): TGCGCCAGCAGCCTTAACCCACAGGGGGTGACTAATGAAAAACTGTTTTTT. Amino acids: CASSLNPQGVTNEKLFF.

The V gene is TRBV28, the J gene TRBJ2-3; D not certain. The CDR3 spans 11 residues. V was trimmed by 4 bases and J by 5 bases, leaving 4 bases between them. Germline V gene lookup returns CDR1 MDHEN and CDR2 SYDVKM. CDR3 bases: TGTGCCAGCAGTTCAGAAGATACGCAGTATTTT. This translates into CASSSEDTQYF.

The chain is built from TRBV28 and TRBJ1-2; D gene uncertain. Trimming cost V 5 bases and J 3 bases, with 13 bases left between them. Germline V gene sequence: CDR1 MDHEN, CDR2 SYDVKM. This CDR3 region has 14 residues. The chain's CDR3 is CASSRLGGDYGYTF. DNA for the CDR3: TGTGCCAGCAGTCGCCTAGGAGGAGACTATGGCTACACCTTC.

This chain uses TRBV7-2 with TRBJ2-7; 8 nucleotides line up with TRBD2. J was trimmed by 3 bases and V by 6 bases; bases with no gene match: 10. This CDR3 contains 15 residues. The germline V gene has CDR1 SGHTA and CDR2 FQGNSA. CDR3 region: CASRPGGAGVYEQYF. CDR3 sequence (DNA): TGTGCCAGCAGACCAGGAGGAGCGGGGGTCTACGAGCAGTACTTC.

This chain links TRBV4-3 with TRBJ2-5; D uncertain. The CDR3 is 15 amino acids. Per the germline V gene, CDR1 is LGHNA and CDR2 is YSLEER. Trimming stripped 5 bases from V and 0 bases from J, with 13 bases between. CDR3 residues: CASSYDTEYQETQYF. The CDR3 DNA sequence: TGCGCCAGCAGCTATGACACAGAGTACCAAGAGACCCAGTACTTC.

This chain joins TRBV6-1 and TRBJ2-7; perhaps TRBD1 as D (6 bases). Per the germline V gene, CDR1 is MNHNS and CDR2 is SASEGT. Trimming removed 6 bases at V and 4 bases at J, with 16 bases between. CDR3 length equals 14 residues. CDR3 amino acids: CASSLRGKGYEQYF. DNA of the CDR3: TGTGCCAGCAGCCTAAGGGGGAAGGGATACGAGCAGTACTTC.

V usage is TRBV7-9 and J usage is TRBJ2-7, with a possible D match to TRBD2 (6 bases). This CDR3 is 13 amino acids long. The germline CDR1 and CDR2 sequences are SEHNR and FQNEAQ (reference sequence). The ends were cut back, 4 bases at V and 6 bases at J, with 13 bases in the middle. The CDR3 loop is CASSSRESFEQYF. As DNA, the CDR3 is TGTGCCAGCAGCTCGCGGGAAAGTTTCGAGCAGTACTTC.

CDR3 bases: TGTGCCATCTGGGGCAGGGACACCTACGAGCAGTACTTC. It encodes CAIWGRDTYEQYF. The chain carries TRBV28 and TRBJ2-7; a possible D gene is TRBD1 (6 bases). V gave up 10 bases and J gave up 2 bases, with 15 bases separating them. This CDR3 comprises 13 residues. CDR1 and CDR2 from the germline V gene are MDHEN and SYDVKM.